This TCR beta chain was captured in a study of shared clonotypes between healthy human individuals (TCRdb year 2020). Regarding the research as a whole: The cohort comprised two women and a few men aged 18 to 49 years. Per donor, three plates each were used for CD4 naive and CD4 memory, two for CD8 naive, and one for CD8 memory. Between about 0.9 and 9 billion PBMCs per donor were obtained by leukapheresis. To increase sequencing depth and limit assay-specific biases, different laboratories used diverse techniques to prepare libraries and sequence TCR repertoires. To estimate repertoire size and how much clonotypes are shared between individuals, the study performed deep sequencing of blood TCR repertoires from a handful of healthy adults.

On the study overall, not on this receptor specifically: The small number of donors limited the genetic and exposure-history diversity represented. Pairwise subsampling led to the expectation that sequencing depth would affect the degree of clonotype sharing among donors. Naive subsets generally had larger estimated clonotype richness than memory subsets did. Higher generation probabilities were observed for clonotypes shared by all four sorted-subset donors than for non-shared clonotypes. Across several donors, 4.5% to 6.5% of naive CD4, roughly 3.5% of naive CD8, approximately 2.5% of memory CD4, and approximately 0.4% of memory CD8 clonotypes were shared. Only blood was sampled, and tissue TCR repertoires likely differ from those in blood. Even with the large sequencing depth, rarefaction of the sorted-subset datasets indicated that sequencing was incomplete.

CD8 naive samples consisted of CD45RO-negative cells that were positively selected for CCR7, yielding a CD45RA+CCR7+ population without TemRA cells. Healthy HIV-negative adults with no recently reported acute infections or vaccinations were included as donors. Every donor was a Caucasian adult residing in Nashville, Tennessee, USA. After blood collection by leukapheresis, PBMCs were isolated using Ficoll-Histopaque density gradient centrifugation and then cryopreserved in the vapor phase of liquid nitrogen. Analytical flow cytometry was used to check the purity and quantity of each magnetically sorted T cell population. Genomic DNA was isolated from every sorted fraction and measured by UV absorbance on a Nanodrop 2000c. This clone was counted only a few times. The antigen it binds to is not known. Per-nucleotide qualities are absent, and no much larger clonotype sits a single base away. TCR CDR3 regions were amplified from genomic DNA by multiplex PCR using the deep immunoSEQ assay. For each cell subset, the extracted genomic DNA was distributed evenly across all wells of several immunoSEQ 96-well plates, and each plate served as one replicate. For sorted subsets, approximately 190 ng genomic DNA, equal to tens of thousands of T cell genomes, was loaded into each replicate PCR. The purified libraries were quantified using a Qubit 3.0 fluorometer, sized with a Bioanalyzer 2100, and then quantified again using the KAPA Library Quantification kit. Every immunoSEQ 96-well plate was sequenced on a dedicated single-read 150-cycle Illumina NextSeq 550 flow cell. The study's own analysis went as follows. Because the immunoSEQ output included only junctional sequences and no quality scores, the filtering could not be the same as the filtering used for full-length reads. To assign V/J genes and CDR3, sequences were annotated using PyIR, a Python wrapper for IgBLAST v1.9, with IMGT germline references. Reads with weak V/J assignments (E-value above 1e-6), missing CDR3, stop codons, out-of-frame junctions, or ambiguous translated residues were removed. A V3J clonotype was defined by an identical inferred V gene, J gene, and CDR3 amino acid sequence. To compute the percentage overlap between repertoires, the number of shared unique clonotypes was divided by the size of the smaller repertoire. Richness of each repertoire was evaluated using RTK rarefaction, the Chao1 estimator, and Recon v2.1 estimates of unobserved clonotypes. For all TCRbeta clonotypes obtained by the gDNA method from several donors, generation probabilities were computed with OLGA. The clones in this table, taken by TCRdb from immuneACCESS, are in-frame only. Not every clone is retained; where verified, under half of the shortfall comes from an unresolved V gene, and the cause of the rest is unknown. The DNA was the basis for D and trimming; V, J and clone size are from that table. The sample data list more than 2 million clones, and approximately 94% of these were observed just once. The top ten clonotypes cover 0.85% to 1.2% of the sample.

Trimmed from V: 5 bases; trimmed from J: 5 bases; junction bases lacking a gene match: 9. Sequences SGHRS (CDR1) and YFSETQ (CDR2) are obtained from the germline V gene. From the cysteine up to the phenylalanine, the CDR3 has a length of 14 residues. Only CDR3 DNA is held: 42 bases, read in frame from base 1. This receptor chain uses TRBV5-1 and TRBJ1-1; the junction holds 7 bases that match TRBD1. The clonotype comes from a man younger than 30 in good health. Specimen: naive CD8+ T cells sorted from blood. Per the publication, the cell subset or site label means: CD45RA+CCR7+. Read as DNA, the sequence is TGCGCCAGCAGGCCGGAACAGGGGAGTACTGAAGCTTTCTTT. The encoded protein is CASRPEQGSTEAFF.